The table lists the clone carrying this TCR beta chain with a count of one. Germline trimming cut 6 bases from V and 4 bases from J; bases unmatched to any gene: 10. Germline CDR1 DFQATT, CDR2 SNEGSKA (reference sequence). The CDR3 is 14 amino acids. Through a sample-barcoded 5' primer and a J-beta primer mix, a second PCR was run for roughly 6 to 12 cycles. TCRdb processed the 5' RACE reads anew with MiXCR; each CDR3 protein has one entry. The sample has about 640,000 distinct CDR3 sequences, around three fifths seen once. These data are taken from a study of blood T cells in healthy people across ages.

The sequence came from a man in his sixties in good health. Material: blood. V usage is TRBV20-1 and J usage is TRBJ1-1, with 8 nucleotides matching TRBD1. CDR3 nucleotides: TGCAGTGCCCCGACAGGGGCAATTCGCACTGAAGCTTTCTTT. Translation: CSAPTGAIRTEAFF.